The clone carrying this TCR beta chain was detected a few times. Its antigen is unidentified. PBMCs were isolated at a quantity of at least 6 million per sample. This entry comes from a study of blood T cells in healthy people across ages. Broader study findings: A strong correlation was found between TCR beta diversity and the percentage of naive T cells.

A sample-barcoded 5' primer and a J-beta primer mix were used in a second PCR of about 7 to 11 cycles. TCRdb independently ran MiXCR on the 5' RACE reads; one entry per CDR3 protein. Of some 760,000 distinct CDR3 sequences detected, about 25% appear once; the ten largest clones hold under 9.5%. The length of the CDR3 is 13 residues. The V and J ends lost 5 bases and 3 bases respectively, with 10 bases between them. The germline CDR1 and CDR2 sequences are ENHRY and SYGVKD. The same data also went into a second study, on T cells of mothers and their children. As that study records: The study sampled a few healthy Caucasian mothers and their six children.

The TCR was taken from a boy younger than 18 in good health. V and J are TRBV10-3 and TRBJ1-1; a weak D match, TRBD1 (5 bases). The sequencing sample was made of blood. The CDR3 sequence is CAISSLGDTEAFF. CDR3 coding DNA: TGTGCCATCAGTTCTTTGGGGGACACTGAAGCTTTCTTT.